The subject of this entry is one T cell receptor beta chain. Its antigen is unknown. An even split of each subset's genomic DNA across several immunoSEQ plates was performed. Data came from immunoSEQ multiplex PCR; TCRdb stores just in-frame clones and leaves some out. The repertoire holds over 2 million clones, 85% to 95% seen once, with 0.13% in the top ten. The data are from a study of shared clonotypes between healthy human individuals. At the level of the study: The study used three CD4 naive, three CD4 memory, two CD8 naive and one CD8 memory plate per donor. Study-wide findings and caveats: Shared clonotypes: about 4.6% naive CD4, roughly 4% naive CD8, about 2.4% memory CD4, approximately 0.4% memory CD8.

This clonotype originated in a man between 18 and 35 years old in good health. The sequenced material came from naive CD4+ T cells sorted from blood. Subset specified: CD45RA+ positively selected.

CDR3 sequence (DNA): TGCGCCAGCAGCAAACAGCCGGGACTAGCGGGCACAGATACGCAGTATTTT. Translating it yields CASSKQPGLAGTDTQYF. The chain carries TRBV4-1 and TRBJ2-3, with TRBD2 identical over 11 bases. The CDR3 is 17 residues long. The V and J ends lost 5 bases and 1 base, in that order; junction bases with no gene match: 8. The germline V gene has CDR1 MGHRA and CDR2 YSYEKL.